Listed here is a single TCR beta chain. As yet, its antigen is unknown. With 3 bases removed from V and 6 bases from J, the gap between germline ends came to 8 bases. Germline CDR1 and CDR2: MNHEY and SMNVEV (reference sequence). The CDR3 is 13 residues long. The data originate from a study of beta chain features in type 1 diabetes. Turning to the study itself: Cell yields, gender and age were similar in healthy donors and patients.

Findings and limits, study-wide: The cDNA sequencing approach could over-represent high-TCR-expressing cells. Naive, central memory and Treg TCRB repertoires appeared more alike in patients than in healthy donors. A moderate, significant TCRB CDR3 shortening appeared in type 1 diabetes across four CD4+ subsets.

What was sequenced were expressed TCRB transcripts, since all of the isolated RNA had been reverse transcribed. Produced via immunoSEQ multiplex PCR; TCRdb's table is partial and in-frame only. The sample lists hundreds of thousands of clones; more than 13% were seen once. Input material: naive CD4+ T cells from blood. The receptor was derived from a man aged 18 to 30 with type 1 diabetes. V gene TRBV27 combines with J gene TRBJ2-2; TRBD2 might be the D (6 bases). CDR3: CASSFPGAGELFF. CDR3 DNA: TGTGCCAGCAGTTTTCCGGGAGCCGGGGAGCTGTTTTTT.